Each of the 20 T cell receptor beta chains below was sequenced from the same sample in a study of PD-L1 blockade in urothelial cancer. Libraries were prepared by immunoSEQ multiplex PCR; TCRdb keeps only in-frame clonotypes and omits some of them. The sample has 85,000 to 130,000 clones, around 93% seen once. The specimen was PBMCs, collected around atezolizumab (anti-PD-L1) treatment. Every receptor here comes from a woman of 80 years or more with urothelial cancer.

The chain is built from TRBV7-3 and TRBJ2-1, with 11 bases matching TRBD2. The V gene end was trimmed by 5 bases and the J gene end by 3 bases; junction bases not matched to a gene: 3. This CDR3 comprises 15 residues. CDR1 SGHTA and CDR2 FQGTGA come from the germline V gene. CDR3 bases: TGTGCCAGCAGCCCGGGGACTAGCGGCTACAATGAGCAGTTCTTC. Protein sequence: CASSPGTSGYNEQFF.

The CDR3 sequence: CASSLGTGWDEKLFF. The CDR3 DNA follows: TGTGCCAGCAGCTTGGGGACAGGGTGGGATGAAAAACTGTTTTTT. The chain couples TRBV7-2 to TRBJ1-4; 9 bases match TRBD1. The V and J ends lost 3 bases and 6 bases, in that order; junction bases with no gene match: 5. The germline V gene has CDR1 SGHTA and CDR2 FQGNSA. This CDR3 is 15 amino acids long.

This sequence joins TRBV2 and TRBJ2-1; no reliable D call. The CDR3 loop spans 17 amino acids. CDR1 is SNHLY and CDR2 is FYNNEI in the germline V gene. The germline V and J ends were trimmed by 8 bases and 0 bases, with 20 bases remaining between them. The CDR3 is CASEGGWNVGSYNEQFF. Written as DNA, the CDR3 is TGTGCCAGCGAAGGCGGTTGGAACGTTGGCTCCTACAATGAGCAGTTCTTC.

This chain connects TRBV27 to TRBJ1-2; 10 nucleotides agree with TRBD1. J was trimmed by 4 bases and V by 6 bases; bases with no gene match: 8. This CDR3 region has 15 residues. CDR1 and CDR2 (germline): MNHEY, SMNVEV (reference sequence). In DNA, the CDR3 is TGTGCCAGCAGCCCCCCGGGACAGGGGACCTATGGCTACACCTTC. Translating gives CASSPPGQGTYGYTF.

CDR3 coding DNA: TGTGCCAGCAGAGATTACCGAAACGGAAGGGGAGGTACTGAAGCTTTCTTT. Its protein is CASRDYRNGRGGTEAFF. The gene calls are TRBV27 and TRBJ1-1, with D tentatively TRBD1 (5 bases). Germline V gene sequence: CDR1 MNHEY, CDR2 SMNVEV (reference sequence). V was pared by 6 bases and J by 5 bases, with 25 bases between. The CDR3 consists of 17 residues.

The V gene is TRBV2, the J gene TRBJ1-3; 8 bases are shared with TRBD1. V lost 6 bases, J lost 0 bases, and 4 bases stayed unmatched. This CDR3 contains 15 residues. Germline V gene data show CDR1 as SNHLY and CDR2 as FYNNEI. For the CDR3, the DNA is TGTGCCAGCAGCCGAGGACAGGGCTCTGGAAACACCATATATTTT. The encoded protein is CASSRGQGSGNTIYF.

In DNA, the CDR3 is TGTGCCAGCAAAAGCCGGACTAGCCTTTTCATCCCCGACGAGACCCAGTACTTC. Translating it yields CASKSRTSLFIPDETQYF. The rearrangement joins TRBV2 to TRBJ2-5, with 8 nucleotides matching TRBD2. Germline V lookup: CDR1 SNHLY, CDR2 FYNNEI. The V gene end was trimmed by 7 bases and the J gene end by 5 bases; junction bases not matched to a gene: 21. The CDR3 has 18 residues.

J is TRBJ2-7 and V is TRBV30, with TRBD1 identical over 7 bases. The CDR3 spans 12 residues. Trimming cost V 3 bases and J 5 bases; bases outside gene matches: 4. The germline gives CDR1 GTSNPN, CDR2 SVGIG (reference sequence). The CDR3 spells CAWRQGLHEQYF. CDR3 DNA: TGTGCCTGGAGACAGGGGTTGCACGAGCAGTACTTC.

The rearrangement joins TRBV6-1 to TRBJ1-5; D call uncertain. Trimming took off 2 bases at V and 4 bases at J, with 12 bases between the two ends. Germline assignment: CDR1 MNHNS and CDR2 SASEGT. The CDR3 extends over 15 amino acids. CDR3 bases: TGTGCCAGCAGTGAAATTTACGGGAGGAATCAGCCCCAGCATTTT. Amino acid sequence: CASSEIYGRNQPQHF.

The rearrangement links TRBV29-1 to TRBJ1-3, with D unclear. Germline lookup yields CDR1 SQVTM and CDR2 ANQGSEA. The CDR3 runs to 14 residues. The germline V and J ends were trimmed by 4 bases and 0 bases, with 10 bases remaining between them. The CDR3 sequence: CSVADLISGNTIYF. The CDR3 DNA sequence: TGCAGCGTTGCCGATCTAATCTCTGGAAACACCATATATTTT. Full variable domain (rest looked up from reference TRBV29-1 and TRBJ1-3): SAVISQKPSRDICQRGTSLTIQCQVDSQVTMMFWYRQQPGQSLTLIATANQGSEATYESGFVIDKFPISRPNLTFSTLTVSNMSPEDSSIYLCSVADLISGNTIYFGEGSWLTVV.

V gene TRBV5-6 combines with J gene TRBJ1-1; a weak D match, TRBD1 (5 bases). The CDR3 contains 16 residues. Germline V gene sequence: CDR1 SGHDT, CDR2 YYEEEE. Trimming pared 4 bases from V and 1 base from J, leaving 17 bases between. The DNA for the CDR3 is TGTGCCAGCAGCCCCGGAGCGGGGCAGCAGAACACTGAAGCTTTCTTT. As protein: CASSPGAGQQNTEAFF.

V and J are TRBV10-2 and TRBJ2-7; 12 bases are shared with TRBD2. The CDR3 consists of 16 residues. Germline V gene lookup returns CDR1 WSHSY and CDR2 SAAADI. J was trimmed by 6 bases and V by 6 bases; bases with no gene match: 12. This CDR3 is CASSPLAGGPGFEQYF. CDR3 coding DNA: TGCGCCAGCAGCCCCCTAGCGGGAGGGCCAGGATTCGAGCAGTACTTC.

V is TRBV13 and J is TRBJ2-3; TRBD2 aligns across 10 bases. The germline V gene encodes CDR1 PRHDT and CDR2 FYEKMQ (reference sequence). V lost 0 bases to trimming and J lost 5 bases; unmatched junction nucleotides: 8. This CDR3 spans 17 amino acids. The CDR3 DNA reads TGTGCCAGCAGCTTAGGCCACGCTAGCGGGAGTGAAGATACGCAGTATTTT. Translation gives CASSLGHASGSEDTQYF.

The rearrangement links TRBV14 to TRBJ1-1; possible D gene TRBD1, 5 bases. V gave up 4 bases and J gave up 3 bases, with 9 bases separating them. CDR1 is SGHDN, CDR2 FVKESK, per germline. The CDR3 is made up of 13 amino acids. The CDR3 DNA follows: TGTGCCAGCAGCCCGGACAAGGACACTGAAGCTTTCTTT. Protein sequence: CASSPDKDTEAFF.

V usage is TRBV14 and J usage is TRBJ1-5, with a possible D match to TRBD1 (6 bases). Trimming stripped 1 base from V and 1 base from J, with 8 bases between. The CDR3 extends over 15 amino acids. Germline V gene data show CDR1 as SGHDN and CDR2 as FVKESK. The CDR3 nucleotides are TGTGCCAGCAGCCAAGGAGGGGGAAGCAATCAGCCCCAGCATTTT. Residues: CASSQGGGSNQPQHF.

The chain joins TRBV2 to TRBJ1-2; 7 nucleotides align to TRBD1. The V gene end was trimmed by 3 bases and the J gene end by 4 bases; junction bases not matched to a gene: 17. Germline assignment: CDR1 SNHLY and CDR2 FYNNEI. The CDR3 runs to 18 residues. Here the CDR3 DNA reads TGTGCCAGCAGTGACCTCCTCAGGGGGGCCACCGGGCCCTATGGCTACACCTTC. Protein: CASSDLLRGATGPYGYTF.

The CDR3 loop reads CASSLGGANTEAFF. The CDR3 bases are TGCGCCAGCAGCCTAGGGGGAGCAAACACTGAAGCTTTCTTT. J is TRBJ1-1 and V is TRBV5-1; D perhaps matches TRBD1 (6 bases). The length of the CDR3 is 14 residues. Germline CDR1 SGHRS, CDR2 YFSETQ. Trimming cost V 4 bases and J 2 bases, with 12 bases left between them. Supplemented by reference TRBV5-1 and TRBJ1-1, the full variable domain reads KAGVTQTPRYLIKTRGQQVTLSCSPISGHRSVSWYQQTPGQGLQFLFEYFSETQRNKGNFPGRFSGRQFSNSRSEMNVSTLELGDSALYLCASSLGGANTEAFFGQGTRLTVV.

The chain is built from TRBV19 and TRBJ2-1; 10 positions agree with TRBD1. The CDR3 is made up of 16 amino acids. Trimming at V came to 5 bases and at J to 7 bases, leaving 11 bases not matched to a gene. Germline CDR1 reads LNHDA; CDR2 reads SQIVND (reference sequence). CDR3 residues: CASSSSRDRGKNEQFF. The CDR3 DNA follows: TGTGCCAGTAGTTCTAGCCGGGACAGGGGAAAAAATGAGCAGTTCTTC.

The J gene is TRBJ1-1, the V gene TRBV19, with D unresolved. The CDR3 contains 14 residues. Deletions cut 1 base from V and 1 base from J, with 7 bases between. In germline, CDR1 is LNHDA, CDR2 SQIVND (reference sequence). The CDR3 region is CASSIGGSNTEAFF. CDR3 in DNA: TGTGCCAGTAGTATAGGCGGTTCGAACACTGAAGCTTTCTTT.

The V and J genes are TRBV28 and TRBJ1-1, with D perhaps TRBD1 (5 bases). Germline lookup yields CDR1 MDHEN and CDR2 SYDVKM. Trimming shortened V by 6 bases and J by 1 base, and 15 bases separated the two germline ends. This CDR3 comprises 15 residues. Here the CDR3 DNA reads TGTGCCAGCAGCTCCCGTCCGGGGGGGAACACTGAAGCTTTCTTT. It is translated as CASSSRPGGNTEAFF. Using reference TRBV28 and TRBJ1-1 for the parts outside the CDR3, the full variable domain is DVKVTQSSRYLVKRTGEKVFLECVQDMDHENMFWYRQDPGLGLRLIYFSYDVKMKEKGDIPEGYSVSREKKERFSLILESASTNQTSMYLCASSSRPGGNTEAFFGQGTRLTVV.